This T cell receptor beta chain was recorded in a study of cytomegalovirus exposure and HLA in healthy donors. The PCR had 60 Vbeta and 13 Jbeta primers. Per the authors' pipeline: About 11 million of tens of millions of unique TCR beta chains were shared, per a later count. Here immunoSEQ multiplex PCR was the method, and the copy in TCRdb shows in-frame clones only, minus some. V and J calls and clone size are copied from that table; D and trimming were computed from the DNA. The sample records 130,000 or so clones, approximately 8.8% being singletons. Healthy bone marrow donors supplied every sample. The CDR3 consists of 15 residues. V lost 5 bases, J lost 5 bases, and 7 bases stayed unmatched. The germline gives CDR1 SEHNR, CDR2 FQNEAQ (reference sequence).

This receptor was taken from a man aged 35 to 55 in good health and CMV-seronegative. The rearrangement uses TRBV7-9 and TRBJ2-2; 8 bases align to TRBD1. The sample taken for sequencing was PBMCs. DNA for the CDR3: TGTGCCAGCAGCAAGGACAGGGTGGGAACCGGGGAGCTGTTTTTT. Residues: CASSKDRVGTGELFF.